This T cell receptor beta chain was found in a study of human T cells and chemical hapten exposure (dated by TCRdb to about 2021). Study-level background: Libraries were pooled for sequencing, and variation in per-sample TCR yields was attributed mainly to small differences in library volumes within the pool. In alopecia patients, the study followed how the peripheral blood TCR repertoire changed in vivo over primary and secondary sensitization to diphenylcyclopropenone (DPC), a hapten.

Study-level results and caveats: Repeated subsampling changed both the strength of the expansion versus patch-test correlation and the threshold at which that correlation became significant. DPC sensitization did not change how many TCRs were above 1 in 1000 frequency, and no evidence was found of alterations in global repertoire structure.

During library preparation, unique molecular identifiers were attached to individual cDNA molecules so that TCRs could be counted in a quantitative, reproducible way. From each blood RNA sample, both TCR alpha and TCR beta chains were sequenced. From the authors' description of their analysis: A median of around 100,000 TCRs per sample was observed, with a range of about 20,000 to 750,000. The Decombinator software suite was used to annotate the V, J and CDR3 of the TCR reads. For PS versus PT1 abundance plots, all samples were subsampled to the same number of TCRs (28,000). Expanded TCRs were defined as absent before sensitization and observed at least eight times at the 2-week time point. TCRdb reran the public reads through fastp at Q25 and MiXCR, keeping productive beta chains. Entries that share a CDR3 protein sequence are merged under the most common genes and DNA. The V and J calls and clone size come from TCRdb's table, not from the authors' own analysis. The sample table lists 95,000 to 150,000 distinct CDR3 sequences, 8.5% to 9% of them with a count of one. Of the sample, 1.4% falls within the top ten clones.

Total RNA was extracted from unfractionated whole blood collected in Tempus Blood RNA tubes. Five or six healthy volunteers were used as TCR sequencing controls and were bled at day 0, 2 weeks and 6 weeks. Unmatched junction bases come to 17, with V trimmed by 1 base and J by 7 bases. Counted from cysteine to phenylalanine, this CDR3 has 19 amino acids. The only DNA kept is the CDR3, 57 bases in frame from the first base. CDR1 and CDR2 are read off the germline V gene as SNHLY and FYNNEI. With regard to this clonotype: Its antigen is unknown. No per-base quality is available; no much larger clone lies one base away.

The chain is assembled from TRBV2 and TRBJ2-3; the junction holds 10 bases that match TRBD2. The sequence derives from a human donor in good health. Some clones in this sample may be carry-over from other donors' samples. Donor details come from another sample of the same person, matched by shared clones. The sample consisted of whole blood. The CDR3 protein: CASSEGPGLRAGGSYTQYF. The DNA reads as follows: TGTGCCAGCAGTGAAGGACCAGGACTACGAGCGGGAGGGTCGTATACGCAGTATTTT. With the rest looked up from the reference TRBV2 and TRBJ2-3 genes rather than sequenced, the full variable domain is EPEVTQTPSHQVTQMGQEVILRCVPISNHLYFYWYRQILGQKVEFLVSFYNNEISEKSEIFDDQFSVERPDGSNFTLKIRSTKLEDSAMYFCASSEGPGLRAGGSYTQYFGPGTRLTVL.